This T cell receptor beta chain was observed in a study of blood T cell repertoires in COVID-19. Turning to the study itself: PBMCs, B-cell-depleted T cells, or T cells were the source of the cDNA or gDNA that made up the material.

Assay used: immunoSEQ multiplex PCR; TCRdb lists only in-frame clones, some missing. Of 250,000 or so clones listed, roughly 91% are singletons. The sequence was collected from a man aged 35 to 55 who had recovered from COVID-19. Sample: PBMCs or T cells enriched from blood (not recorded which).

Written as DNA, the CDR3 is TGCGCCAGCAGCCCCACAGGGGGTTTCAGCCAGCCCCAGCATTTT. Amino acid sequence: CASSPTGGFSQPQHF. This chain connects TRBV5-1 to TRBJ1-5, with 8 bases fitting TRBD1. The CDR3 has 15 residues. The ends lost 4 bases at V and 7 bases at J; junction bases unmatched: 10. Germline-derived CDR1 and CDR2 are SGHRS and YFSETQ. Looking up the rest from reference TRBV5-1 and TRBJ1-5 gives the full variable domain: KAGVTQTPRYLIKTRGQQVTLSCSPISGHRSVSWYQQTPGQGLQFLFEYFSETQRNKGNFPGRFSGRQFSNSRSEMNVSTLELGDSALYLCASSPTGGFSQPQHFGDGTRLSIL.